The entry below gives a single TCR beta chain sequence along with its context. Its antigen is undetermined. Sequencing was performed with immunoSEQ multiplex PCR; in TCRdb, only in-frame clones are kept and a portion is missing. The profile shows about 65,000 clones, roughly nine tenths of them singletons. This entry is derived from a study of OX40 agonist ivuxolimab in advanced cancers. General study results and limits: Low clonal expansion, among the lowest seen, marked partial responders at 0.1-3.0 mg/kg. Determination of antigen specificity was not performed for the expanded peripheral T cells.

The cohort excluded patients with autoimmune disease history or systemic immunosuppression. Blood specimens came from baseline, cycle 4 day 1, and cycle 7 day 1. The TCR sequence derives from an adult with an advanced solid tumor such as melanoma, head and neck, liver or kidney cancer. Sequenced here: CD4+ or CD8+ T cells sorted from blood, sampled in a trial of the OX40 agonist ivuxolimab.

This CDR3 reads CASSLEGTTEAFF. The CDR3 DNA reads as TGTGCCAGCAGTTTAGAGGGGACGACTGAAGCTTTCTTT. This chain links TRBV6-6 with TRBJ1-1, with D possibly matching TRBD1 (5 bases). V shed 4 bases and J shed 5 bases, with 11 bases lying between them. Germline CDR1 is MNHNY and CDR2 is SVGAGI (reference sequence). CDR3 length equals 13 residues.